This entry features one T cell receptor beta chain sequence. The PCR contained 60 Vbeta and 13 Jbeta primers. Measured with immunoSEQ multiplex PCR; TCRdb has only the in-frame clones, and not every one. The top ten hold about 2.3% of the sample, which has about 91,000 clones, 60% to 65% seen once. The germline V gene encodes CDR1 SGHTA and CDR2 FQGNSA. This CDR3 spans 14 amino acids. V was clipped by 3 bases and J by 2 bases, with 8 bases between them. This entry is derived from a study of cytomegalovirus exposure and HLA in healthy donors. The clonotype was recovered from a human donor in good health. V gene TRBV7-2 combines with J gene TRBJ1-3; D is undetermined. The specimen was PBMCs. The CDR3 spells CASSLGSTGNTIYF. CDR3 nucleotide sequence: TGTGCCAGCAGCTTGGGCAGTACTGGAAACACCATATATTTT.